The T cell receptor beta chain under discussion was sequenced for a study of beta chain features in type 1 diabetes. Over 95% purity was reached by all sorted populations. Whole-study results and caveats: In the patient group, naive, central memory and Treg TCRB repertoires seemed more alike than in the healthy donor group. TCRB CDR3 length was moderately but significantly reduced in all four CD4+ subsets of Type 1 diabetes patients.

Comment on this clone: As yet, its antigen is unknown.

Isolated RNA was reverse transcribed in full, so expressed TCRB transcripts were sequenced. Sequencing used immunoSEQ multiplex PCR; TCRdb keeps in-frame clones, though not all of them. Altogether some 240,000 clones are present, 16% being singletons, with the ten largest covering more than 0.075%. V was pared by 5 bases and J by 6 bases, with 11 bases of the junction left unmatched. The CDR3 sequence is 17 residues long. Germline-derived CDR1 and CDR2 are SGHTA and FQGNSA. The chain links TRBV7-2 to TRBJ2-3; 13 nucleotides agree with TRBD2. Sequencing input: naive CD4+ T cells from blood. The sequence was obtained from a man younger than 45 with type 1 diabetes. CDR3 nucleotides: TGTGCCAGCAGCCCCATCCGGACTAGCGGGAGCGCCGATACGCAGTATTTT. Translated: CASSPIRTSGSADTQYF.